This T cell receptor (beta chain) comes out of a study of blood T cells in healthy people across ages. A second roughly 6 to 11 cycle PCR used barcoded and J-beta primers. Unique molecular identifiers of 12 random nucleotides labeled each cDNA. MiXCR, run by TCRdb on the 5' RACE reads, gives a single entry per CDR3 protein. Altogether over 450,000 distinct CDR3 sequences are present, 20% to 30% being singletons, with the ten largest covering roughly 10%. Trimming left V 4 bases short and J 4 bases short, with 13 bases between. Per the germline V gene, CDR1 is SGHDN and CDR2 is FVKESK. The CDR3 has 14 residues. These data were also filed under a second study, of T cells of mothers and their children. This second study notes: Once extracted, all RNA went into cDNA synthesis at approximately 1.6 ug per 15 ul. Overlap measured in related mother-child pairs was slightly, non-significantly higher than in unrelated pairs.

What was sequenced was blood. The V gene is TRBV14, the J gene TRBJ1-2, with a tentative D call TRBD1 (5 bases). The TCR comes from a boy aged 5 to 17 in good health. CDR3 region: CASSLRDGSYGYTF. The CDR3 bases are TGTGCCAGCAGCCTCCGGGACGGTAGCTATGGCTACACCTTC.